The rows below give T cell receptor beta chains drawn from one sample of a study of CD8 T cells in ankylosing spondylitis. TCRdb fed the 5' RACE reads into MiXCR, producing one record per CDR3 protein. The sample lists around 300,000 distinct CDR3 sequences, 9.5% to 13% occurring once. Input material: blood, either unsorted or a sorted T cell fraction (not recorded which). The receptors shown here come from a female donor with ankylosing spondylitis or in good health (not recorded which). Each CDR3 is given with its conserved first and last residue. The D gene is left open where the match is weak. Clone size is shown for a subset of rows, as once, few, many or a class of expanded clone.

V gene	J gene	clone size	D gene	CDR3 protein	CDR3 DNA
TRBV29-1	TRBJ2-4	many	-	CSAGTQNIQYF	TGCAGCGCAGGGACCCAAAACATTCAGTACTTC
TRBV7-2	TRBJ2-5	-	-	CASSLAGQALQETQYF	TGTGCCAGCAGCTTAGCGGGGCAGGCCCTCCAAGAGACCCAGTACTTC
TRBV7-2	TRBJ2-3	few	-	CASSSSPKTDTQYF	TGTGCCAGCAGCTCTAGCCCAAAGACAGATACGCAGTATTTT
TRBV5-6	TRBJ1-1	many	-	CASSRQTAFF	TGTGCCAGCAGCCGGCAAACGGCTTTCTTT
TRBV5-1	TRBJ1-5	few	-	CASSLDLGNQPQHF	TGCGCCAGCAGCTTGGACCTGGGGAATCAGCCCCAGCATTTT
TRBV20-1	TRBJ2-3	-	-	CSARDSEAYVDTQYF	TGCAGTGCTAGAGATTCAGAGGCGTATGTGGATACGCAGTATTTT
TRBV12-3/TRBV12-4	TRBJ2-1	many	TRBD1	CASINGDRGPDEQFF	TGTGCCAGCATTAACGGAGACAGGGGGCCGGATGAGCAGTTCTTC
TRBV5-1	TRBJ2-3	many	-	CASSYQWGNTDTQYF	TGCGCCAGCAGCTACCAGTGGGGTAACACAGATACGCAGTATTTT
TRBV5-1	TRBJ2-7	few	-	CASSWGLMGASSYEQYF	TGCGCCAGCAGCTGGGGTCTTATGGGGGCCTCCTCCTACGAGCAGTACTTC
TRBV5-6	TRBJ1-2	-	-	CASSPLMGGGLFYGYTF	TGTGCCAGCAGCCCACTCATGGGTGGGGGCCTTTTTTATGGCTACACCTTC
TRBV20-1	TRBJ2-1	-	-	CSARSRTDNEQFF	TGCAGTGCTAGAAGTAGGACAGACAATGAGCAGTTCTTC
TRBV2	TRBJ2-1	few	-	CASAFLVYNEQFF	TGTGCCAGCGCATTTCTTGTCTACAATGAGCAGTTCTTC
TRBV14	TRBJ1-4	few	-	CASSLQGGGEKLFF	TGTGCCAGCAGCCTACAGGGCGGGGGAGAAAAACTGTTTTTT
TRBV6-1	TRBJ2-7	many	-	CASSPGSPTGEQYF	TGTGCCAGCAGTCCCGGGTCTCCCACTGGGGAGCAGTACTTC
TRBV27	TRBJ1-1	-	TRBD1	CASSLQGGSTEAFF	TGTGCCAGCAGTTTACAGGGGGGCAGCACTGAAGCTTTCTTT
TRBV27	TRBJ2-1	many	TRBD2	CASSLPKGSGTSSPNEQFF	TGTGCCAGCAGTTTACCTAAGGGGTCCGGGACTAGCTCACCCAATGAGCAGTTCTTC
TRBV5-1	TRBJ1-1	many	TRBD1	CASSLHTGAARNTEAFF	TGCGCCAGCAGCTTACATACAGGGGCCGCTAGGAACACTGAAGCTTTCTTT
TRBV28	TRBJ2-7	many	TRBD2	CASSLGAGGSREQYF	TGTGCCAGCAGTTTAGGGGCGGGGGGGAGTAGAGAGCAGTACTTC
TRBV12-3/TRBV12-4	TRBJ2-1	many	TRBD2	CASSLGGVSYNEQFF	TGTGCCAGCAGCCTCGGGGGGGTCTCCTACAATGAGCAGTTCTTC
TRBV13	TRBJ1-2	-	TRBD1	CASSRRGRNYGYTF	TGTGCCAGCAGCCGAAGGGGGCGGAACTATGGCTACACCTTC
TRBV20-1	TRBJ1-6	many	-	CSASIGSSYNSPLHF	TGCAGTGCTAGTATCGGTAGCTCCTATAATTCACCCCTCCACTTT
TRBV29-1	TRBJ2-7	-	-	CSVGGRRPAGYEQYF	TGCAGCGTTGGGGGACGAAGACCCGCCGGGTACGAGCAGTACTTC
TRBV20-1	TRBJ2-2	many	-	CSARAGGPLTGELFF	TGCAGTGCTAGGGCCGGGGGGCCACTAACCGGGGAGCTGTTTTTT
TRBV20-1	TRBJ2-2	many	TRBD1	CSARGDRDRGWLGELFF	TGCAGTGCTAGAGGCGACCGGGACAGGGGCTGGTTAGGGGAGCTGTTTTTT
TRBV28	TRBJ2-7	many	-	CASSTSGVGQRDLNYEQYF	TGTGCCAGCAGTACCTCAGGGGTGGGGCAACGGGACTTAAACTACGAGCAGTACTTC
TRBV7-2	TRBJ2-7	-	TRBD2	CASSLAGGTATYEQYF	TGTGCCAGCAGCTTAGCGGGAGGGACTGCCACCTACGAGCAGTACTTC
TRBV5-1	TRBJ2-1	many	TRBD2	CASSYRASGIDNEQFF	TGCGCCAGCAGCTACCGGGCTAGCGGGATCGACAATGAGCAGTTCTTC
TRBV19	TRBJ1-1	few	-	CASSVRGMNTEAFF	TGTGCCAGTAGTGTCCGGGGCATGAACACTGAAGCTTTCTTT
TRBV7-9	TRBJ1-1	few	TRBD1	CASSSGGWHTEAFF	TGTGCCAGCAGCTCAGGGGGCTGGCACACTGAAGCTTTCTTT
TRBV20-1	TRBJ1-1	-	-	CSATDIRKPNTEAFF	TGCAGTGCTACTGACATCAGAAAACCGAACACTGAAGCTTTCTTT
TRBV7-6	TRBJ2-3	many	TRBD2	CASSPLAGGVTDTQYF	TGTGCCAGCAGCCCCTTAGCGGGGGGCGTCACAGATACGCAGTATTTT
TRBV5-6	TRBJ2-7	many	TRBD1	CASSSLDRVREQYF	TGTGCCAGCAGCTCATTGGACAGGGTGAGGGAGCAGTACTTC
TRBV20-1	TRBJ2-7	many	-	CSASDGGYEQYF	TGCAGTGCTAGCGACGGGGGCTACGAGCAGTACTTC
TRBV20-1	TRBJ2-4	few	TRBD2	CSARVGTSGGADIQYF	TGCAGTGCTAGAGTGGGGACTAGCGGGGGGGCGGACATTCAGTACTTC
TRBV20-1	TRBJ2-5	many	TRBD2	CSAALTSGRQTQYF	TGCAGTGCTGCCCTGACTAGCGGGAGGCAGACCCAGTACTTC
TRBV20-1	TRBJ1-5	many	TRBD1	CSADTGTGVNQPQHF	TGCAGTGCTGACACCGGGACAGGAGTCAATCAGCCCCAGCATTTT
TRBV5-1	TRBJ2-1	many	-	CASSLDQGFNEQFF	TGCGCCAGCAGCTTGGACCAGGGGTTCAATGAGCAGTTCTTC
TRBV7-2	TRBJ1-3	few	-	CASSLVGFGLSGNTIYF	TGTGCCAGCAGCTTAGTAGGTTTCGGGTTATCTGGAAACACCATATATTTT